Presented here are 14 T cell receptor beta chains from one specimen sequenced in a study of T-cell reconstitution after alpha-beta-depleted transplantation in children. Using unique molecular identifiers, the investigators prepared the TCRbeta library. Using its own MiXCR run on the PCR reads, TCRdb lists one record per CDR3 protein. Of fewer than 550,000 distinct CDR3 sequences in the sample, 15% to 20% were seen once. This specimen was PBMCs, mostly from graft donor cells, taken 360 days after TCRalphabeta/CD19-depleted stem cell transplant. The receptors here all came from a boy younger than two who had a stem cell transplant for Wiskott-Aldrich syndrome, so the T cells may come from the graft donor.

V and J are TRBV4-2 and TRBJ2-7; the D gene is possibly TRBD1 (6 bases). The germline CDR1 and CDR2 sequences are LGHNA and YNFKEQ. The CDR3 consists of 18 residues. Trimming removed 0 bases at V and 4 bases at J, with 22 bases between. The CDR3 DNA reads as TGTGCCAGCAGCCAAGATTCCTACAGGGCCCTTGGGGTTTACGAGCAGTACTTC. Protein sequence: CASSQDSYRALGVYEQYF.

The chain has TRBV4-3 and TRBJ2-5; TRBD2 agrees at 10 bases. CDR1 and CDR2 (germline): LGHNA, YSLEER. The CDR3 sequence is 19 residues long. With V trimmed by 4 bases and J by 3 bases, 17 bases remained unmatched. The CDR3 reads CASSRWASSGRSREETQYF. The CDR3 nucleotides are TGCGCCAGCAGCCGGTGGGCCTCTAGCGGGAGAAGCCGGGAAGAGACCCAGTACTTC.

This clonotype showed up many times. One end of the junction fails to match germline, which may point to a read error. The CDR3 region has the DNA TGTGCCAGCAGCTTATCTCCGGGACAGAACATTCAGTACTTC. Its translation is CASSLSPGQNIQYF. The rearrangement uses TRBV28 and TRBJ2-4; 7 nucleotides line up with TRBD1. Germline V gene lookup returns CDR1 MDHEN and CDR2 SYDVKM. The CDR3 spans 14 residues.

V gene TRBV10-3 combines with J gene TRBJ2-7; no reliable D call. The CDR3 loop spans 15 amino acids. Deletions cut 7 bases from V and 1 base from J, with 17 bases between. Per germline, CDR1 ENHRY and CDR2 SYGVKD. The CDR3 loop is CAITQTQPPSYEQYF. The CDR3 nucleotides are TGTGCCATCACCCAGACTCAGCCCCCTTCCTACGAGCAGTACTTC.

This clonotype has more than one count but fewer than ten. CDR3 coding DNA: TGTGCCAGCAGCCCCGGGACTAGCTGGAGGGAGACCCAGTACTTC. It translates to CASSPGTSWRETQYF. The rearrangement links TRBV9 to TRBJ2-5; 9 positions agree with TRBD2. Germline-derived CDR1 and CDR2 are SGDLS and YYNGEE. This CDR3 has 15 residues. After removal of 4 bases from V and 5 bases from J, the junction contained 9 bases not matched to a gene.

A few counts support this clonotype. The CDR3 DNA is TGCGCCAGCAGCCCAGACAGGCTAAATAACGAGCAGTACTTC. Protein product: CASSPDRLNNEQYF. J is TRBJ2-7 and V is TRBV4-3; maybe TRBD1 (6 bases). In germline, CDR1 is LGHNA, CDR2 YSLEER. The length of the CDR3 is 14 residues. With 4 bases removed from V and 5 bases from J, the gap between germline ends came to 15 bases.

The sample holds a few counts of this clonotype. The chain joins TRBV12-3 or TRBV12-4 to TRBJ1-6, with 8 positions matching TRBD1. V lost 6 bases to trimming and J lost 9 bases; unmatched junction nucleotides: 4. There are 13 residues in the CDR3. The CDR3 bases are TGTGCCAGCAGACACAGGGGGGCTTCACCCCTCCACTTT. Protein product: CASRHRGASPLHF.

This clonotype has only a few counts. The rearrangement uses TRBV11-1 and TRBJ2-2; the D gene could be TRBD1 or TRBD2 (5 bases each). Germline V gene data show CDR1 as SGHAT and CDR2 as FQDESV (reference sequence). The CDR3 totals 18 residues. V gave up 4 bases and J gave up 4 bases, with 22 bases separating them. The CDR3 sequence is CASSSYGASWRRTGELFF. The CDR3 DNA reads TGTGCCAGCAGCTCCTACGGGGCTAGTTGGCGTCGCACCGGGGAGCTGTTTTTT. Variable domain in full (rest from reference TRBV11-1 and TRBJ2-2): EAEVAQSPRYKITEKSQAVAFWCDPISGHATLYWYRQILGQGPELLVQFQDESVVDDSQLPKDRFSAERLKGVDSTLKIQPAELGDSAMYLCASSSYGASWRRTGELFFGEGSRLTVL.

The table lists this clonotype with a few counts. The rearrangement uses TRBV7-8 and TRBJ2-1; 8 bases map to TRBD2. Trimming removed 2 bases from V and 8 bases from J; junction bases left unmatched: 8. Germline V gene lookup returns CDR1 SGHVS and CDR2 FQNEAQ. This CDR3 region has 15 residues. The CDR3 DNA reads as TGTGCCAGCAGCTTATGGGCCGGGAGGGCTTATGAGCAGTTCTTC. This translates into CASSLWAGRAYEQFF.

The chain employs TRBV29-1 and TRBJ1-1, with no clear D. The germline V gene encodes CDR1 SQVTM and CDR2 ANQGSEA. V lost 5 bases and J 1 base, leaving 11 bases between the germline ends. The length of the CDR3 is 13 residues. Here the CDR3 reads CSVRGQPNTEAFF. The CDR3 DNA reads TGCAGCGTTCGAGGGCAGCCGAACACTGAAGCTTTCTTT.

This clonotype was picked up a small number of times. This chain links TRBV10-3 with TRBJ2-7, with 9 nucleotides matching TRBD2. V lost 9 bases and J lost 0; bases outside the gene matches: 6. The CDR3 totals 14 residues. Germline lookup yields CDR1 ENHRY and CDR2 SYGVKD. CDR3 protein: CAMGSGGNSYEQYF. The CDR3, as DNA: TGTGCCATGGGGAGCGGGGGGAACTCCTACGAGCAGTACTTC.

This clonotype has just a few counts. The rearrangement links TRBV2 to TRBJ2-1, with TRBD2 matching 10 bases. Germline values: CDR1 SNHLY, CDR2 FYNNEI. V shed 8 bases, J shed 9 bases, and the junction held 7 bases outside the gene matches. The length of the CDR3 is 13 residues. The chain's CDR3 is CASGRTSGPEQFF. In nucleotides, the CDR3 is TGTGCCAGCGGTAGGACTAGCGGTCCTGAGCAGTTCTTC.

The chain is built from TRBV3-1 and TRBJ2-5; TRBD1 aligns across 9 bases. The germline V gene encodes CDR1 LGHDT and CDR2 YNNKEL (reference sequence). The CDR3 runs 14 residues. The ends lost 4 bases at V and 5 bases at J; junction bases unmatched: 5. Written as DNA, the CDR3 is TGTGCCAGCAGCCGAGGACAGGGGTGGGAGACCCAGTACTTC. It is translated as CASSRGQGWETQYF.

The chain employs TRBV4-1 and TRBJ2-3; D gene unclear. CDR3 length equals 15 residues. Germline CDR1 and CDR2: MGHRA and YSYEKL. Trimming pared 4 bases from V and 2 bases from J, leaving 13 bases between. In DNA, the CDR3 is TGCGCCAGCAGCCTGAACCGGGCCTTCACAGATACGCAGTATTTT. Translated: CASSLNRAFTDTQYF.